One and the same sample provided the 9 T cell receptor beta chains below, sequenced in a study of T cell repertoires in cytomegalovirus infection. TCRdb redid the calling of the reads with MiXCR, one entry per CDR3 protein. The sample shows about a million distinct CDR3 sequences, roughly 31% of them seen only once. No antigens are known for them. Here the sequenced sample was cultured CD8+ T cells from PBMCs, taken from culture after CMV antigen stimulation. The receptors here all came from a human donor in good health (CMV status not recorded). Some clones in this sample may be carry-over from other donors' samples.

Comment on this clonotype: This sequence may be a read error, since a much larger clone differs from it by one base. The V gene is TRBV7-2, the J gene TRBJ2-5; TRBD1 matches 7 bases. CDR3 size: 16 residues. Germline trimming cut 5 bases from V and 0 bases from J; bases unmatched to any gene: 9. Per the germline V gene, CDR1 is SGHTA and CDR2 is FQGNSA. Here the CDR3 reads CASSPHRGSYQETQYF. CDR3 nucleotide sequence: TGTGCCAGCAGCCCCCACAGGGGTTCGTACCAAGAGACCCAGTACTTC.

The chain joins TRBV14 to TRBJ2-6, with D tentatively TRBD2 (5 bases). Trimming stripped 1 base from V and 4 bases from J, with 11 bases between. The V gene's germline CDR1 is SGHDN and CDR2 FVKESK. CDR3 length equals 16 residues. CDR3 sequence reads: CASSQARSGGANVLTF. CDR3 in DNA: TGTGCCAGCAGCCAAGCTAGATCGGGAGGGGCCAACGTCCTGACTTTC.

This clonotype was counted only a few times. The CDR3 region has the DNA TGTGCCAGCAGTTTGGTTGGATACACCGGGGAGCTGTTTTTT. Its protein product is CASSLVGYTGELFF. J is TRBJ2-2 and V is TRBV27; D not resolved. The length of the CDR3 is 14 residues. Deletions cut 3 bases from V and 3 bases from J, with 8 bases between. Germline assignment: CDR1 MNHEY and CDR2 SMNVEV (reference sequence).

The rearrangement joins TRBV24-1 to TRBJ2-3; 7 bases map to TRBD1. The V gene's germline CDR1 is KGHDR and CDR2 SFDVKD. V was pared by 3 bases and J by 2 bases, with 4 bases of the junction left unmatched. This CDR3 comprises 15 residues. This CDR3 reads CATSDRQGPTDTQYF. For the CDR3, the DNA is TGTGCCACCAGTGATCGACAGGGCCCCACAGATACGCAGTATTTT.

The chain's CDR3 is CASSSGTDRNQPQHF. DNA of the CDR3: TGTGCCAGCAGCTCCGGGACAGATCGCAATCAGCCCCAGCATTTT. The rearrangement uses TRBV7-9 and TRBJ1-5; 7 nucleotides align to TRBD1. Germline V lookup: CDR1 SEHNR, CDR2 FQNEAQ (reference sequence). V was clipped by 4 bases and J by 2 bases; unmatched bases: 5. This CDR3 contains 15 residues.

This chain connects TRBV6-2 or TRBV6-3 to TRBJ2-3, with D perhaps TRBD1 (5 bases). The germline gives CDR1 MNHEY, CDR2 SVGEGT. V was pared by 2 bases and J by 2 bases, with 11 bases between. The CDR3 is 15 amino acids. The CDR3 DNA reads as TGTGCCAGCAGTTACCTTAGGGGCGACACAGATACGCAGTATTTT. Encoded protein: CASSYLRGDTDTQYF.

The chain recombines TRBV5-5 with TRBJ2-7; 12 bases are a match to TRBD2. The CDR3 has 19 amino acids. CDR1 is SGHKS, CDR2 YYEKEE, per germline (reference sequence). Trimming took 4 bases from V and 0 from J; bases not matched to a gene: 14. CDR3 protein: CASSPDPGLAGLSSYEQYV. As DNA, the CDR3 is TGTGCCAGCAGCCCCGATCCGGGACTAGCGGGTTTGAGCTCCTACGAGCAGTACGTC.

This chain connects TRBV19 to TRBJ1-1; 8 bases are a match to TRBD1. The CDR3 loop spans 15 amino acids. The germline CDR1 and CDR2 sequences are LNHDA and SQIVND (reference sequence). V lost 8 bases to trimming and J lost 1 base; unmatched junction nucleotides: 9. The CDR3 spells CASLDREAWNTEAFF. CDR3 in DNA: TGTGCCAGTCTGGACAGGGAGGCCTGGAACACTGAAGCTTTCTTT.

The sample holds many counts of this clonotype. This chain connects TRBV7-2 to TRBJ2-1; TRBD2 matches 12 bases. The V and J ends lost 6 bases and 6 bases, in that order; junction bases with no gene match: 6. The CDR3 loop spans 15 amino acids. Germline loops: CDR1 SGHTA, CDR2 FQGNSA. The CDR3 nucleotides are TGTGCCAGCAGGATACTAGCGGGGGGTATCAATGAGCAGTTCTTC. Translating it yields CASRILAGGINEQFF.